One sample yielded the 4 T cell receptor beta chains listed below, sequenced in a study of identical twins. MiXCR, applied by TCRdb to the 5' RACE reads, yields one record per CDR3 protein. The table records under 250,000 distinct CDR3 sequences, 9.5% to 15% of them present only once. The same sample was also studied in work on yellow fever vaccine responses in identical twins.

Material for sequencing was memory (CD45RO+) T cells sorted from blood. Source of these receptors: a woman aged 18-29 years in good health.

The rearrangement uses TRBV7-8 and TRBJ1-1; 8 bases line up with TRBD1. The CDR3 length is 17 residues. V shed 7 bases and J 0 bases; nucleotides not matched to a gene: 13. Germline V gene lookup returns CDR1 SGHVS and CDR2 FQNEAQ. The CDR3, as DNA: TGTGCCAGCACCGGACAGGGCAGACAAGACATGAACACTGAAGCTTTCTTT. This translates into CASTGQGRQDMNTEAFF.

This clonotype came up many times. The chain is built from TRBV20-1 and TRBJ2-2; D gene unclear. Trimming removed 3 bases from V and 1 base from J, with 6 bases in between. Germline CDR1 reads DFQATT; CDR2 reads SNEGSKA (reference sequence). The CDR3 is 13 amino acids. The DNA of the CDR3 is TGCAGTGCTAGCGGGCTGAACACCGGGGAGCTGTTTTTT. Translating gives CSASGLNTGELFF.

This clonotype occurred many times. The chain recombines TRBV10-3 with TRBJ1-1, with 9 bases identical to TRBD1. V lost 5 bases, J lost 8 bases, and 9 bases stayed unmatched. The germline V gene encodes CDR1 ENHRY and CDR2 SYGVKD. The CDR3 has 14 amino acids. CDR3 amino acids: CAISRKQGAGEAFF. The CDR3, as DNA: TGTGCCATCAGTAGAAAACAGGGGGCAGGAGAAGCTTTCTTT.

This clonotype was observed a few times. The chain recombines TRBV5-1 with TRBJ1-2; the match to TRBD1 covers 9 bases. The CDR3 consists of 17 residues. V shed 5 bases and J 3 bases; nucleotides not matched to a gene: 14. Germline V gene lookup returns CDR1 SGHRS and CDR2 YFSETQ. CDR3 sequence (DNA): TGCGCCAGCAGTCAAGAGATAGGACAGGGGATACACTATGGCTACACCTTC. Translated: CASSQEIGQGIHYGYTF.